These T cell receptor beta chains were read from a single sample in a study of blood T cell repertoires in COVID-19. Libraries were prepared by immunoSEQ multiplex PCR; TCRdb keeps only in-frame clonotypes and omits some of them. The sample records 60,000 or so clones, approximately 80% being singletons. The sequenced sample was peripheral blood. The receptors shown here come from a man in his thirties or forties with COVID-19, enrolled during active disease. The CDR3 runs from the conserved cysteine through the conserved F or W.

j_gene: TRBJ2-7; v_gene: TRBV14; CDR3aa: CASSAKSTARSYEQYF
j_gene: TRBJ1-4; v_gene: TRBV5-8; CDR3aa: CASSFRDTRGEKLFF
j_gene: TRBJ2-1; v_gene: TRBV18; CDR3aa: CASSPNRGDNEQFF
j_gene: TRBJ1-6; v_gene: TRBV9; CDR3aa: CASSVGPPGSPLHF
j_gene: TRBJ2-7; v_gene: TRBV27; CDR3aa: CASSLSRGLRYEQYF
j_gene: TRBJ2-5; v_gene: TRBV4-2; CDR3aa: CASSQDLTAGETQYF
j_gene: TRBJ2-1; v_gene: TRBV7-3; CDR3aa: CASSSGQDEQFF
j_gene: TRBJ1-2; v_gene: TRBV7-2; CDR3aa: CASSLEGRGPYTF
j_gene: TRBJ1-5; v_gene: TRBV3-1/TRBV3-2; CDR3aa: CASSQEGTGYQPQHF
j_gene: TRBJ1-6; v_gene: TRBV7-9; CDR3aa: CASSPQVDNSPLHF
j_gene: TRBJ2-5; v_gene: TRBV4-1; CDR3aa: CASSRQRERRETQYF
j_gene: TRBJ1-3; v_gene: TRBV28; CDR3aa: CASSFFSGNTIYF
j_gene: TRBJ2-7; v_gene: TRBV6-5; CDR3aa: CAIAAGGPSYEQYF
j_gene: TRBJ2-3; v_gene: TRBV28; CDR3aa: CATDGTSGRPDTQYF
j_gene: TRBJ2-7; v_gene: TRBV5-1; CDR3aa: CASSLAQGGVRSYEQYF
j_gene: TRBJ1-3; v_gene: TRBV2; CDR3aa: CASSSSRSGNTIYF
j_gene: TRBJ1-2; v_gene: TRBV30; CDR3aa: CAWSVTAIYGYTF
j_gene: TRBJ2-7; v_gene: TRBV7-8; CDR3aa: CASSLVVSEQYF
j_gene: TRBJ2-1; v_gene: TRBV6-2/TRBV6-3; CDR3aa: CASSSGTSDYNEQFF
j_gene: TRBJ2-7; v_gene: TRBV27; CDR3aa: CASMGQGHLYEQYF
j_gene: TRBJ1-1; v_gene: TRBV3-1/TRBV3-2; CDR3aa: CASSPLGGNTEAFF
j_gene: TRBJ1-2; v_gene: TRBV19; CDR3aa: CASSIADRDFGYTF
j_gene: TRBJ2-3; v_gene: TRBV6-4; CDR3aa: CASSDSPSGTDTQYF
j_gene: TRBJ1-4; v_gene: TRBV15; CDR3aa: CATSRDKRVGTLFF
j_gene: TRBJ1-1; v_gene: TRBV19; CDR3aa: CASSRQGLTEAFF
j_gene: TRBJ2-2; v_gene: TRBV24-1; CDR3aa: CACTNTGELFF
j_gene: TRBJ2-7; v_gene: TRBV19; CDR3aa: CASKASGYEQYF
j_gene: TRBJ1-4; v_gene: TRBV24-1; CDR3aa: CATSDPRTGGREKLFF
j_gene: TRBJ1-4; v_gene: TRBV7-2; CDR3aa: CASSLRLGGGEKLFF
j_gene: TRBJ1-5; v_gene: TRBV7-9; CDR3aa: CASSLGGDRTNQPQHF
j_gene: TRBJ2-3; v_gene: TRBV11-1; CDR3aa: CASSYIGGTGPDTQYF
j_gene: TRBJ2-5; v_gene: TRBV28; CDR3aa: CASSFLVGSRETQYF
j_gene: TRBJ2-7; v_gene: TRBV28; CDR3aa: CASSDSGMSYEQYF
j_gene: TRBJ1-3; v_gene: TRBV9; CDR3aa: CASSPTELGNTIYF
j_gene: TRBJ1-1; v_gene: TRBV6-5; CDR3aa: CATHRGGNTEAFF
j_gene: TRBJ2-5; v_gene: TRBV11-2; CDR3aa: CASSGGWVSETQYF
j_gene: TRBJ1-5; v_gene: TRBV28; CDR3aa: CASREGTGLNSNQPQHF
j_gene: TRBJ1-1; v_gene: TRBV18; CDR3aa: CASSPRDINTEAFF
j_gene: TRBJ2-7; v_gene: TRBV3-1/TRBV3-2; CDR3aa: CASSRTNGGGGWSYEQYF
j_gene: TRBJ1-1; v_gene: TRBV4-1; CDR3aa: CASSQAGQRNTEAFF
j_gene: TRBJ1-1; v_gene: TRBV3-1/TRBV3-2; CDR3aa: CASSPQTGNTEAFF
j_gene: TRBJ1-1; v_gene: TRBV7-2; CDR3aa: CASREGQMNTEAFF
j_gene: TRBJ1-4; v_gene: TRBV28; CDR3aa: CASSGTDSRNEKLFF
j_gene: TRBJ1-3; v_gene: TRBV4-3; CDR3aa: CASSQAVRGNQNTIYF
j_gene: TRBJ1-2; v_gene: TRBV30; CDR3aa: CAWSVMEGYGYTF
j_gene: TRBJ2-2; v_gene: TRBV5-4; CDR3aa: CASSPIEGLNTGELFF